This T cell receptor beta chain was recovered during a study of blood T cell repertoires in COVID-19. Looking at the study overall: Material from acute and convalescent COVID-19 was sourced from the United States, Italy and Spain. PBMCs, B-cell-depleted T cells, or T cells provided the cDNA or gDNA that made up the material.

This CDR3 is 15 amino acids long. Germline CDR1 and CDR2: SNHLY and FYNNEI. V lost 3 bases, J lost 7 bases, and 8 bases stayed unmatched. Per the authors' pipeline: Estimates of nucleated cell counts were drawn from the amplification of reference gene primers. Data came from immunoSEQ multiplex PCR; TCRdb stores just in-frame clones and leaves some out. D and trimming were read from the DNA, whereas the V and J calls and clone size are those reported in that table. In the table there are some 340,000 clones, approximately 81% of which are singletons. This clone was seen repeatedly, ten times or more. This TCR came from a woman aged 18-29 years with acute or convalescent COVID-19. J is TRBJ2-7 and V is TRBV2; 11 bases align to TRBD1. Sequencing input: peripheral blood. CDR3 nucleotide sequence: TGTGCCAGCAGTGACACCGGGACAGGGGGTAGGGAGCAGTACTTC. Translating it yields CASSDTGTGGREQYF.